Included here is one T cell receptor beta chain sequence, with context. Its antigen is still unknown. The data are from a study of cytomegalovirus exposure and HLA in healthy donors. There are 15 residues in the CDR3. Germline values: CDR1 SQVTM, CDR2 ANQGSEA. The trim removed 7 bases at V and 1 base at J, leaving 4 bases unmatched. PCR was performed using 60 Vbeta and 13 Jbeta primers. TCRdb's table, derived via immunoSEQ multiplex PCR, lists solely in-frame clones and lacks some. The table records roughly 150,000 clones, 75% to 80% of them present only once. Overall study findings and caveats: Reported performance of the classifier showed diagnosis of cytomegalovirus status with high specificity and sensitivity. In an earlier analysis, about 87% or about 30%: the productive usage of most TCR beta V segments.

Material: PBMCs. This rearrangement joins TRBV29-1 to TRBJ2-3, with 14 bases identical to TRBD2. This receptor was obtained from a young man in good health and CMV-seronegative. The CDR3 loop reads CSAWGLAGGTDTQYF. For the CDR3, the DNA is TGCAGCGCCTGGGGACTAGCGGGGGGCACAGATACGCAGTATTTT.